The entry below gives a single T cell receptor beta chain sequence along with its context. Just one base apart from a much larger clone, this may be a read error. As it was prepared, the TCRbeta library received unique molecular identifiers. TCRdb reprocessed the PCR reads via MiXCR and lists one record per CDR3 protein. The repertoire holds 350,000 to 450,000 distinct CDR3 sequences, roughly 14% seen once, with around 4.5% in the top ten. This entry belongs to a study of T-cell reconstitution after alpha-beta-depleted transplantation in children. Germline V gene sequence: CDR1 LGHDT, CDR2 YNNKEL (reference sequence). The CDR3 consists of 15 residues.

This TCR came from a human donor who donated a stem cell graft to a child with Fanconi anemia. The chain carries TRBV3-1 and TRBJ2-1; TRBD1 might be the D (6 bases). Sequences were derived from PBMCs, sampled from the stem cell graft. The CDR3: CACSLNQGKGNEQFF. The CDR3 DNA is TGTGCCTGCAGCCTTAATCAGGGGAAGGGGAATGAGCAGTTCTTC.